Here is one TCR beta chain with its context. Its target is unknown. The sample originates from a study of human T cells and chemical hapten exposure. Single cDNA molecules in the library carried unique molecular identifiers attached during preparation. Each CDR3 protein is one row after TCRdb ran MiXCR on the RACE reads. The sample contains about 55,000 distinct CDR3 sequences, about 10% of which appear only once. Time point described: patch test 2, 6 weeks after DPC sensitization. The treatment was: therapeutic diphenylcyclopropenone sensitization with weekly scalp DPC. The V and J ends lost 4 bases and 6 bases respectively, with 21 bases between them. The CDR3 length is 16 residues. Germline CDR1 is LGHNA and CDR2 is YSLEER. General study points: Expanded TCRs were compared with controls, and the expanded TCRs formed significantly more large CDR3 similarity clusters.

This sequence joins TRBV4-3 and TRBJ1-2, with TRBD1 as a possible D gene (6 bases). This TCR was sampled from a woman in her fifties or sixties with alopecia areata. Some clones in this sample may be carry-over from other donors' samples. Sequenced material: whole blood, taken in connection with sensitization to the hapten diphenylcyclopropenone (DPC). The CDR3 sequence: CASSPQEGGNWNGYTF. The DNA for the CDR3 is TGCGCCAGCAGCCCCCAAGAGGGGGGCAATTGGAATGGCTACACCTTC.